Listed here are 15 T cell receptor beta chains from one sample, sequenced in a study of blood T cell repertoires in COVID-19. Sequencing used immunoSEQ multiplex PCR; TCRdb keeps in-frame clones, though not all of them. The sample shows around 260,000 clones, roughly 86% of them seen only once. The sequenced sample consisted of peripheral blood. Receptors originate from a man in his late teens or twenties with active or convalescent COVID-19.

CDR3 in amino acids: CASKLGQKETQYF. Written as DNA, the CDR3 is TGTGCCAGCAAATTGGGACAGAAAGAGACCCAGTACTTC. The chain joins TRBV6-5 to TRBJ2-5, with 7 positions matching TRBD1. J gave up 3 bases and V 7 bases, and 5 bases lay outside the gene matches. The CDR3 runs 13 residues. Per the germline V gene, CDR1 is MNHEY and CDR2 is SVGAGI.

This sequence joins TRBV11-3 and TRBJ2-7; maybe TRBD1 (5 bases). CDR1 is SGHNT and CDR2 is YENEEA in the germline V gene. V lost 0 bases to trimming and J lost 4 bases, with 13 bases between them. The CDR3 sequence is 15 residues long. In DNA form, the CDR3 reads TGTGCCAGCAGCTTAGATCTCAGCAGGGAATACGAGCAGTACTTC. As protein: CASSLDLSREYEQYF.

This chain links TRBV29-1 with TRBJ1-1; 7 positions agree with TRBD1. This CDR3 region has 13 residues. Germline values: CDR1 SQVTM, CDR2 ANQGSEA. V trimming: 2 bases; J trimming: 2 bases; junction bases outside the gene matches: 2. The CDR3 here is CSVERQGNTEAFF. CDR3 coding DNA: TGCAGCGTTGAACGACAGGGTAACACTGAAGCTTTCTTT.

The rearrangement joins TRBV6-5 to TRBJ2-5; 8 nucleotides agree with TRBD1. The CDR3 runs 14 residues. CDR1 and CDR2 (germline): MNHEY, SVGAGI. J was trimmed by 3 bases and V by 6 bases; bases with no gene match: 6. CDR3 sequence reads: CASSPGQGKETQYF. The CDR3 coding sequence is TGTGCCAGCAGCCCCGGACAGGGAAAAGAGACCCAGTACTTC.

The gene calls are TRBV18 and TRBJ2-5; D uncertain. The CDR3 totals 14 residues. V was trimmed by 3 bases and J by 2 bases, leaving 10 bases between them. Per the germline V gene, CDR1 is KGHSH and CDR2 is LQKENI. CDR3 in amino acids: CASSPSSEQETQYF. As DNA, the CDR3 is TGTGCCAGCTCACCTAGCTCGGAACAAGAGACCCAGTACTTC.

V and J are TRBV18 and TRBJ1-6, with D uncertain. This CDR3 is 13 amino acids long. Per the germline V gene, CDR1 is KGHSH and CDR2 is LQKENI. Trimming cost V 3 bases and J 9 bases, with 9 bases left between them. Here the CDR3 DNA reads TGTGCCAGCTCACCCTCTGACACTTCACCCCTCCACTTT. The encoded protein is CASSPSDTSPLHF.

V is TRBV7-6 and J is TRBJ2-7, with 9 bases identical to TRBD2. The length of the CDR3 is 15 residues. Per germline, CDR1 SGHVS and CDR2 FNYEAQ. The J segment lost 3 bases and the V segment lost 5 bases, leaving 8 bases of the junction unmatched. CDR3 in amino acids: CASSPRPAGGYEQYF. CDR3 DNA: TGTGCCAGCAGCCCCCGCCCAGCGGGGGGCTACGAGCAGTACTTC.

This clone has just a few counts. In nucleotides, the CDR3 is TGTGCCAGCAGCTTAGCGCGGTTCCCGGGACTAGCGGGAGGCCGAGGCTACAATGAGCAGTTCTTC. Amino acid sequence: CASSLARFPGLAGGRGYNEQFF. The chain combines TRBV7-8 with TRBJ2-1, with 15 bases identical to TRBD2. V trimming: 0 bases; J trimming: 3 bases; junction bases outside the gene matches: 15. Per germline, CDR1 SGHVS and CDR2 FQNEAQ. The CDR3 runs 22 residues.

This rearrangement joins TRBV20-1 to TRBJ2-5; D is perhaps TRBD1 or TRBD2 (5 bases each). Germline V gene data show CDR1 as DFQATT and CDR2 as SNEGSKA (reference sequence). The CDR3 is 12 residues long. Trimming left V 3 bases short and J 5 bases short, with 10 bases between. This CDR3 is CSASEGHETQYF. The CDR3 DNA sequence: TGCAGTGCTAGTGAGGGGCACGAGACCCAGTACTTC.

The V and J genes are TRBV15 and TRBJ1-2, with 9 bases that match TRBD1. Trimming cost V 2 bases and J 4 bases; bases outside gene matches: 2. CDR1 and CDR2 (germline): LNHNV, YYDKDF (reference sequence). The CDR3 is 14 residues long. CDR3 DNA sequence: TGTGCCACCAGCAGACTGACAGGGGGCTATGGCTACACCTTC. Amino acids: CATSRLTGGYGYTF. Together with reference TRBV15 and TRBJ1-2, the CDR3 gives the full variable domain: DAMVIQNPRYQVTQFGKPVTLSCSQTLNHNVMYWYQQKSSQAPKLLFHYYDKDFNNEADTPDNFQSRRPNTSFCFLDIRSPGLGDTAMYLCATSRLTGGYGYTFGSGTRLTVV.

The chain joins TRBV27 to TRBJ2-7; a weak D match, TRBD1 (6 bases). The CDR3 has 14 amino acids. Germline lookup yields CDR1 MNHEY and CDR2 SMNVEV (reference sequence). The germline V and J ends were trimmed by 6 bases and 4 bases, with 16 bases remaining between them. CDR3 region: CASRKWQGQYEQYF. Written as DNA, the CDR3 is TGTGCCAGCAGGAAGTGGCAGGGGCAATACGAGCAGTACTTC.

Comment on this clone: One end of the junction varies from germline; a read error may be responsible. The same CDR3 arises from other DNA sequences in this sample as well. The gene calls are TRBV18 and TRBJ1-4; 9 positions match TRBD1. The CDR3 length is 14 residues. The germline V gene encodes CDR1 KGHSH and CDR2 LQKENI. The CDR3 DNA sequence: TGTGCCAGCTCCCCACAGGGGGCAAATGAAAAACTGTTTTTT. Protein: CASSPQGANEKLFF.

The rearrangement joins TRBV15 to TRBJ1-5; D uncertain. The CDR3 runs to 14 residues. Per the germline V gene, CDR1 is LNHNV and CDR2 is YYDKDF (reference sequence). The V and J ends lost 4 bases and 1 base respectively, with 8 bases between them. CDR3 nucleotide sequence: TGTGCCACCAGCACTGCCCGGAGCAATCAGCCCCAGCATTTT. It translates to CATSTARSNQPQHF.

The chain joins TRBV28 to TRBJ2-2; 7 nucleotides agree with TRBD2. The length of the CDR3 is 15 residues. The germline V gene encodes CDR1 MDHEN and CDR2 SYDVKM. The V and J ends lost 10 bases and 4 bases, in that order; junction bases with no gene match: 12. The CDR3 DNA follows: TGTGCCACCCTGGTCGGGGGGTCCTTCACCGGGGAGCTGTTTTTT. This codes for CATLVGGSFTGELFF.

The V call is TRBV11-3, the J call TRBJ1-3, with no clear D. V was cut by 3 bases and J by 2 bases, with 8 bases left in between. CDR1 and CDR2 from the germline V gene are SGHNT and YENEEA. The CDR3 extends over 14 amino acids. In nucleotides, the CDR3 is TGTGCCAGCAGCTTTATCGGGGCTGGAAACACCATATATTTT. Translation: CASSFIGAGNTIYF.